This T cell receptor (beta chain) was found in a study of technical replicates of blood from a few donors. Clones were read by immunoSEQ multiplex PCR, and TCRdb kept only the in-frame ones, dropping some. The table shows some 84,000 clones, with about 91% occurring only once. The clonotype was recovered from a human donor in good health. The specimen sequenced was T cells isolated from PBMCs.

CDR3 protein: CASSEGLAEDNEQFF. CDR3 DNA: TGTGCCAGTAGCGAGGGGCTAGCGGAAGACAATGAGCAGTTCTTC. This sequence joins TRBV11-3 and TRBJ2-1; TRBD2 matches 7 bases. The CDR3 spans 15 residues. J was trimmed by 5 bases and V by 9 bases; bases with no gene match: 13. Looked up from germline, CDR1 is SGHNT and CDR2 is YENEEA.